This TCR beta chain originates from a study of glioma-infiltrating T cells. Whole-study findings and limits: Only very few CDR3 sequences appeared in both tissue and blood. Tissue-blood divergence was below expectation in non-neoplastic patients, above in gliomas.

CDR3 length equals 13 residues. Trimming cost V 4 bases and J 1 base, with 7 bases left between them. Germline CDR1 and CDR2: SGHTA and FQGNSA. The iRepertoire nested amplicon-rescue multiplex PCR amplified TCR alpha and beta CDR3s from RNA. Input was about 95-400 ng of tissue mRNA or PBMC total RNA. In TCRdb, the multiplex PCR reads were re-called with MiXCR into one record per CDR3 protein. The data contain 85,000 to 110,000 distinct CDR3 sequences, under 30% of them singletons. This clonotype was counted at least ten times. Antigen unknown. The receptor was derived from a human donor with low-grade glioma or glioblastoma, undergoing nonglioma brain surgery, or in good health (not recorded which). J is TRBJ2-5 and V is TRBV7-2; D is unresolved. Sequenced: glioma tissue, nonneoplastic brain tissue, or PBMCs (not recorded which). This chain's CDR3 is CASSYRTQETQYF. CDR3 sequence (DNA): TGTGCCAGCAGCTATCGGACCCAAGAGACCCAGTACTTC.